What follows are 26 T cell receptor beta chains derived from one specimen sequenced in a study of shared clonotypes between healthy human individuals. Some clones are missing from TCRdb's copy, which holds only in-frame ones; the method was immunoSEQ multiplex PCR. This sample carries more than 500,000 clones, more than 95% of them seen once, and the ten largest clones take 0.055% to 0.075%. What was sequenced was naive CD4+ T cells sorted from blood. This sample's subset: CD45RA+ positively selected. The receptors were gathered from a woman aged 30 to 39 in good health.

This clone was seen a single time. The rearrangement uses TRBV4-1 and TRBJ2-1; 9 bases agree with TRBD1. CDR1 is MGHRA and CDR2 is YSYEKL in the germline V gene. J was trimmed by 1 base and V by 1 base; bases with no gene match: 2. There are 16 residues in the CDR3. The CDR3 protein is CASSQGGTGSYNEQFF. The CDR3 DNA follows: TGCGCCAGCAGCCAAGGTGGGACAGGGTCCTACAATGAGCAGTTCTTC.

This clone was detected once. The CDR3 DNA is TGTGCCAGCCAGGGCGGGGCCGGGGAGCTGTTTTTT. Protein sequence: CASQGGAGELFF. The chain joins TRBV28 to TRBJ2-2; possibly TRBD2 for D (6 bases). The CDR3 is 12 residues long. The germline gives CDR1 MDHEN, CDR2 SYDVKM. Trimming took off 8 bases at V and 6 bases at J, with 10 bases between the two ends.

The chain carries TRBV5-1 and TRBJ2-5; 8 nucleotides line up with TRBD1. CDR3 size: 16 residues. Germline values: CDR1 SGHRS, CDR2 YFSETQ. Germline trimming cut 4 bases from V and 1 base from J; bases unmatched to any gene: 9. CDR3 DNA sequence: TGCGCCAGCAGCCCCCAGGGGGCGCGGATCCAAGAGACCCAGTACTTC. Translation: CASSPQGARIQETQYF.

The chain couples TRBV29-1 to TRBJ2-7; no clear D gene. The CDR3 spans 12 residues. Germline lookup yields CDR1 SQVTM and CDR2 ANQGSEA. With 2 bases removed from V and 3 bases from J, the gap between germline ends came to 8 bases. The DNA of the CDR3 is TGCAGCGTTGAATCACCACTCTACGAGCAGTACTTC. It specifies CSVESPLYEQYF.

This chain uses TRBV6-1 with TRBJ1-5; no reliable D call. Trimming left V 8 bases short and J 2 bases short, with 13 bases between. Per germline, CDR1 MNHNS and CDR2 SASEGT. This CDR3 spans 14 amino acids. CDR3 loop: CASSGTDRNQPQHF. As DNA, the CDR3 is TGTGCCAGCTCGGGAACAGATCGCAATCAGCCCCAGCATTTT.

As to this clone: Other DNA sequences of this sample code for an identical CDR3. V is TRBV20-1 and J is TRBJ2-1, with D uncertain. This CDR3 contains 10 residues. Germline assignment: CDR1 DFQATT and CDR2 SNEGSKA (reference sequence). V lost 3 bases to trimming and J lost 3 bases, with 0 bases between them. CDR3 region: CSASYNEQFF. The CDR3 coding sequence is TGCAGTGCTAGCTACAATGAGCAGTTCTTC.

The chain employs TRBV6-5 and TRBJ2-2, with 7 bases matching TRBD2. The germline CDR1 and CDR2 sequences are MNHEY and SVGAGI. V shed 7 bases, J shed 8 bases, and the junction held 10 bases outside the gene matches. This CDR3 has 14 amino acids. CDR3 bases: TGTGCCAGCACCCAAGCGGGGTCTAGAGGGGAGCTGTTTTTT. Its protein product is CASTQAGSRGELFF.

The rearrangement joins TRBV6-5 to TRBJ2-5; 7 positions agree with TRBD2. J was trimmed by 4 bases and V by 0 bases; bases with no gene match: 8. The CDR3 sequence is 16 residues long. In germline, CDR1 is MNHEY, CDR2 SVGAGI. The chain's CDR3 is CASSYSFGGTGETQYF. For the CDR3, the DNA is TGTGCCAGCAGTTACTCGTTCGGGGGGACGGGAGAGACCCAGTACTTC.

Note on this clone: The sample carries other DNA sequences with the same CDR3. V usage is TRBV5-1 and J usage is TRBJ1-3, with D uncertain. The CDR3 spans 15 residues. V was clipped by 0 bases and J by 4 bases, with 11 bases between them. CDR1 and CDR2 (germline): SGHRS, YFSETQ. The CDR3 region has the DNA TGCGCCAGCAGCTTGGGGCGGTCATCCGGAAACACCATATATTTT. This sequence encodes CASSLGRSSGNTIYF.

The chain is built from TRBV19 and TRBJ1-1; 10 bases match TRBD1. This CDR3 comprises 15 residues. V gave up 7 bases and J gave up 10 bases; unmatched junction bases: 15. CDR1 is LNHDA, CDR2 SQIVND, per germline (reference sequence). CDR3 sequence: CASIPRRDRGEGAFF. The CDR3 DNA sequence: TGTGCCAGTATCCCCCGGCGGGACAGGGGTGAAGGAGCTTTCTTT.

The gene calls are TRBV6-4 and TRBJ2-7, with unresolved D. Germline V gene lookup returns CDR1 MRHNA and CDR2 SNTAGT. The CDR3 has 13 residues. Trimming left V 2 bases short and J 0 bases short, with 5 bases between. The CDR3 spells CASSDLSSYEQYF. CDR3 DNA: TGTGCCAGCAGTGACCTGAGCTCCTACGAGCAGTACTTC.

The chain links TRBV7-9 to TRBJ2-1, with D perhaps being TRBD1 or TRBD2 (6 bases each). V was trimmed by 2 bases and J by 3 bases, leaving 23 bases between them. The CDR3 sequence is 19 residues long. Germline V gives CDR1 SEHNR, CDR2 FQNEAQ (reference sequence). DNA for the CDR3: TGTGCCAGCAGCTTAAAAGGGGGGCGCGAGCGCGCATACTACAATGAGCAGTTCTTC. Amino acids: CASSLKGGRERAYYNEQFF.

The chain uses TRBV4-2 and TRBJ2-3; D unclear. Trimming left V 0 bases short and J 3 bases short, with 10 bases between. CDR3 length: 15 residues. Germline CDR1 is LGHNA and CDR2 is YNFKEQ. In nucleotides, the CDR3 is TGTGCCAGCAGCCAAGATGAAAAACGAACAGATACGCAGTATTTT. Its translation: CASSQDEKRTDTQYF.

The chain has TRBV11-2 and TRBJ2-1, with 12 bases fitting TRBD2. CDR1 is SGHAT and CDR2 is FQNNGV in the germline V gene. The CDR3 consists of 17 residues. V was pared by 5 bases and J by 1 base, with 6 bases of the junction left unmatched. The CDR3 loop reads CASSLWTSGKSYNEQFF. The CDR3, as DNA: TGTGCCAGCAGCCTTTGGACTAGCGGGAAGTCCTACAATGAGCAGTTCTTC.

The V gene is TRBV23-1, the J gene TRBJ1-2; D possibly corresponds to TRBD1 (5 bases). TRBV23-1 counts as an open reading frame of uncertain function. This CDR3 has 15 amino acids. The V end lost 3 bases, the J end lost 4 bases, and 15 bases lay between the germline ends. The CDR3 DNA reads TGCGCCAGCAGTCATAGGCAGGGCTTCATCTATGGCTACACCTTC. Residues: CASSHRQGFIYGYTF.

V gene TRBV20-1 combines with J gene TRBJ1-2; D not resolved. The V end was cut by 7 bases, the J end by 3 bases, with 6 bases between. The CDR3 runs 10 residues. In germline, CDR1 is DFQATT, CDR2 SNEGSKA (reference sequence). DNA for the CDR3: TGCAGTGTTGGGGACTATGGCTACACCTTC. This translates into CSVGDYGYTF.

This clone was detected only once. Relative to the germline gene, one junction end is altered; a read error may explain this. The chain links TRBV5-1 to TRBJ1-2; a possible D gene is TRBD1 (6 bases). Germline-derived CDR1 and CDR2 are SGHRS and YFSETQ. The CDR3 consists of 17 residues. In nucleotides, the CDR3 is TGCGCCAGCAGCTTGGTCGCCGGACAGCAAGGCGACTATGGCTGCACCTTC. It yields the protein CASSLVAGQQGDYGCTF. The variable domain in full, with the rest retrieved from reference TRBV5-1 and TRBJ1-2, is KAGVTQTPRYLIKTRGQQVTLSCSPISGHRSVSWYQQTPGQGLQFLFEYFSETQRNKGNFPGRFSGRQFSNSRSEMNVSTLELGDSALYLCASSLVAGQQGDYGCTFGSGTRLTVV.

The gene calls are TRBV6-5 and TRBJ2-2, with D unresolved. V was clipped by 2 bases and J by 4 bases, with 8 bases between them. The CDR3 totals 14 residues. In germline, CDR1 is MNHEY, CDR2 SVGAGI. The CDR3 reads CASSYQAGTGELFF. The CDR3 nucleotides read TGTGCCAGCAGTTACCAGGCCGGCACCGGGGAGCTGTTTTTT.

The V gene is TRBV9, the J gene TRBJ2-1; possible D gene TRBD2, 8 bases. CDR3 size: 18 residues. Germline CDR1 reads SGDLS; CDR2 reads YYNGEE. The ends were cut back, 3 bases at V and 3 bases at J, with 22 bases in the middle. In DNA, the CDR3 is TGTGCCAGCAGCGCGACATCCCCAGGGGGACTAGTCTACAATGAGCAGTTCTTC. This sequence encodes CASSATSPGGLVYNEQFF. The entire variable domain, with the rest obtained from reference TRBV9 and TRBJ2-1, is as follows: DSGVTQTPKHLITATGQRVTLRCSPRSGDLSVYWYQQSLDQGLQFLIQYYNGEERAKGNILERFSAQQFPDLHSELNLSSLELGDSALYFCASSATSPGGLVYNEQFFGPGTRLTVL.

This chain uses TRBV15 with TRBJ2-1; 9 bases line up with TRBD2. CDR3 length: 17 amino acids. After removal of 0 bases from V and 4 bases from J, the junction contained 7 bases not matched to a gene. Germline values: CDR1 LNHNV, CDR2 YYDKDF (reference sequence). The CDR3 nucleotides read TGTGCCACCAGCAGAGAAGTATCTAGCGGGACATACAATGAGCAGTTCTTC. Translating it yields CATSREVSSGTYNEQFF.

The V gene is TRBV6-6, the J gene TRBJ1-1; 9 bases align to TRBD1. From germline, CDR1 is MNHNY and CDR2 SVGAGI (reference sequence). With 5 bases clipped from V and 5 bases from J, the junction kept 6 bases outside the gene matches. The CDR3 consists of 14 residues. The CDR3 DNA sequence: TGTGCCAGCAGTACGGGACAGGGAGGGACTGAAGCTTTCTTT. Its protein is CASSTGQGGTEAFF.

The chain couples TRBV5-6 to TRBJ2-3, with D perhaps TRBD2 (6 bases). The CDR3 has 15 residues. The V gene's germline CDR1 is SGHDT and CDR2 YYEEEE. Trimming removed 3 bases at V and 0 bases at J, with 11 bases between. The CDR3 nucleotides read TGTGCCAGCAGCTACGGGAGCGCTAGCACAGATACGCAGTATTTT. It specifies CASSYGSASTDTQYF.

The J gene is TRBJ2-1, the V gene TRBV4-2; D is ambiguous. Germline lookup yields CDR1 LGHNA and CDR2 YNFKEQ. The CDR3 extends over 12 amino acids. V was shortened by 3 bases and J by 8 bases, with 8 bases between the two germline ends. The CDR3 nucleotides read TGTGCCAGCAGCCACTTCCAGGATGAGCAGTTCTTC. Its translation: CASSHFQDEQFF.

The chain uses TRBV19 and TRBJ2-5; 15 positions agree with TRBD2. This CDR3 is 17 amino acids long. The junction had 6 bases not matched to a gene; V was cut back by 5 bases and J by 2 bases. The germline V gene encodes CDR1 LNHDA and CDR2 SQIVND (reference sequence). CDR3 region: CASSSFGLAGGQETQYF. The CDR3, as DNA: TGTGCCAGTAGTTCCTTCGGACTAGCGGGAGGGCAAGAGACCCAGTACTTC.

The genes are TRBV15 and TRBJ2-3; D might be TRBD1 (5 bases). The CDR3 is 15 residues long. V gave up 0 bases and J gave up 4 bases, with 11 bases separating them. Germline V CDR1 and CDR2: LNHNV, YYDKDF (reference sequence). Here the CDR3 reads CATSRDGQQADTQYF. Here the CDR3 DNA reads TGTGCCACCAGCAGAGATGGGCAACAGGCAGATACGCAGTATTTT.

The CDR3: CASSLFSGALREQYF. CDR3 in DNA: TGTGCCAGCAGCTTGTTTAGTGGGGCCCTACGGGAGCAGTACTTC. The chain carries TRBV5-6 and TRBJ2-7, with TRBD1 as a possible D gene (5 bases). The germline gives CDR1 SGHDT, CDR2 YYEEEE. The CDR3 has 15 amino acids. V dropped 1 base and J dropped 7 bases, with 18 bases sitting between them. The variable domain in full, completed from reference TRBV5-6 and TRBJ2-7, reads DAGVTQSPTHLIKTRGQQVTLRCSPKSGHDTVSWYQQALGQGPQFIFQYYEEEERQRGNFPDRFSGHQFPNYSSELNVNALLLGDSALYLCASSLFSGALREQYFGPGTRLTVT.